This is a list of T cell receptor beta chains from one sample in a study of STAT5B mutations in CD4+ large granular lymphocyte leukemia. Profiling relied on immunoSEQ multiplex PCR, and the TCRdb table lists in-frame clones only, not all of them. The sample includes 23,000 or so clones, roughly 75% of them seen just once. The sequenced sample was CD4+ T cells from blood buffy coats. Receptors were obtained from a human donor in good health. Both conserved end residues are part of each CDR3. The D gene is left open where the match is weak. A clone size is listed for some rows: how often the clone was seen (once, few, many), or a class if it is expanded.

CDR3 length	V gene	clone size	J gene	D gene	CDR3 protein	CDR3 DNA
12	TRBV7-8	few	TRBJ2-7	-	CASSSFGYEQYF	TGTGCCAGCAGCTCTTTTGGATACGAGCAGTACTTC
15	TRBV4-1	-	TRBJ2-3	TRBD1	CASSRPGTGSDTQYF	TGCGCCAGCAGCCGTCCCGGGACAGGGTCAGATACGCAGTATTTT
14	TRBV29-1	-	TRBJ2-3	TRBD2	CSVALGTSEGTQYF	TGCAGCGTTGCGCTCGGGACTAGCGAGGGTACGCAGTATTTT
16	TRBV27	-	TRBJ1-5	TRBD1	CASSLTGAYSNQPQHF	TGTGCCAGCAGTTTAACAGGGGCATATAGCAATCAGCCCCAGCATTTT
14	TRBV19	-	TRBJ2-4	-	CASRQRDVKNIQYF	TGTGCCTCACGACAGAGGGACGTCAAAAACATTCAGTACTTC
17	TRBV11-2	-	TRBJ1-3	-	CASSLVGPTASGNTIYF	TGTGCCAGCAGCTTGGTGGGACCAACCGCCTCTGGAAACACCATATATTTT
12	TRBV2	-	TRBJ2-1	TRBD2	CASNLAGGEQFF	TGTGCCAGCAATCTAGCGGGAGGGGAGCAGTTCTTC
15	TRBV6-6	few	TRBJ2-3	-	CASSSPLSNTDTQYF	TGTGCCAGCAGTTCACCCCTTTCGAATACAGATACGCAGTATTTT
15	TRBV11-3	-	TRBJ2-5	TRBD2	CASGLGLTPGETQYF	TGTGCCAGCGGACTAGGACTCACACCGGGAGAGACCCAGTACTTC
15	TRBV7-9	-	TRBJ2-7	TRBD2	CASSNLAGGGPSPYF	TGTGCCAGCAGCAACCTCGCGGGCGGGGGTCCCAGCCCGTACTTC
15	TRBV2	-	TRBJ2-1	-	CASSAEGGRINEQFF	TGTGCCAGCAGTGCAGAAGGGGGGCGAATCAATGAGCAGTTCTTC
16	TRBV7-6	-	TRBJ2-2	TRBD2	CASSLVGGRGTGELFF	TGTGCCAGCAGCTTAGTGGGCGGGAGAGGCACCGGGGAGCTGTTTTTT
14	TRBV5-1	-	TRBJ1-3	-	CASSSDGSGNTIYF	TGCGCCAGCAGCTCGGACGGCTCTGGAAACACCATATATTTT
14	TRBV10-3	once	TRBJ2-5	-	CAIGTGEGQETQYF	TGTGCCATCGGAACGGGAGAGGGGCAAGAGACCCAGTACTTC
14	TRBV25-1	-	TRBJ1-6	-	CASRGVASDSPLHF	TGTGCCAGCAGGGGAGTGGCCAGTGATTCACCCCTCCACTTT
13	TRBV6-5	-	TRBJ1-6	-	CASSFGSPRALHF	TGTGCCAGCAGTTTCGGCAGTCCGAGGGCCCTCCACTTT
12	TRBV6-5	-	TRBJ2-1	-	CASSIDRGEQFF	TGTGCCAGCAGTATAGACCGCGGGGAGCAGTTCTTC
14	TRBV5-4	-	TRBJ1-6	TRBD1	CASSRDRGQSPLHF	TGTGCCAGCAGCAGGGACAGGGGCCAGTCACCCCTCCACTTT
16	TRBV6-1	few	TRBJ2-2	TRBD1	CASSGRQGARTGELFF	TGTGCCAGCAGTGGGCGACAGGGGGCGCGGACCGGGGAGCTGTTTTTT
15	TRBV28	-	TRBJ2-5	-	CASSSTGTNQETQYF	TGTGCCAGCAGTTCTACCGGGACAAATCAAGAGACCCAGTACTTC
14	TRBV6-5	-	TRBJ1-2	-	CASSSGNSNYGYTF	TGTGCCAGCAGTTCCGGCAACTCTAACTATGGCTACACCTTC
14	TRBV6-5	-	TRBJ2-7	-	CASSEQGGNYEQYF	TGTGCCAGCAGTGAACAGGGCGGAAACTACGAGCAGTACTTC
14	TRBV2	-	TRBJ1-2	-	CASSEASFNYGYTF	TGTGCCAGCAGTGAGGCTTCATTTAACTATGGCTACACCTTC
16	TRBV7-8	-	TRBJ2-5	TRBD2	CASSGGTSGRTETQYF	TGTGCCAGCAGCGGCGGGACTAGCGGAAGGACGGAGACCCAGTACTTC
18	TRBV7-8	-	TRBJ2-1	TRBD2	CASSLQLREERPVNEQFF	TGTGCCAGCAGCTTACAACTGCGGGAGGAACGTCCCGTCAATGAGCAGTTCTTC
16	TRBV7-8	-	TRBJ2-7	TRBD2	CASSLISSGGSYEQYF	TGTGCCAGCAGCTTAATCTCTAGCGGGGGAAGCTACGAGCAGTACTTC
16	TRBV5-1	-	TRBJ2-3	-	CASSLAEGFGTDTQYF	TGCGCCAGCAGCTTGGCCGAGGGGTTCGGCACAGATACGCAGTATTTT
15	TRBV5-1	-	TRBJ2-5	TRBD1	CASSLMGQLQETQYF	TGCGCCAGCAGCTTGATGGGACAGCTCCAAGAGACCCAGTACTTC
14	TRBV25-1	-	TRBJ1-2	-	CASAGVGTLNGYTF	TGTGCCTCCGCAGGGGTGGGGACGCTCAATGGCTACACCTTC
14	TRBV5-5	-	TRBJ1-2	-	CASSLGGTTRGYTF	TGTGCCAGCAGCTTGGGGGGGACCACTCGGGGCTACACCTTC
14	TRBV11-2	-	TRBJ2-1	TRBD2	CASSLSGTYNEQFF	TGTGCCAGCAGCCTTAGCGGGACCTACAATGAGCAGTTCTTC
13	TRBV18	-	TRBJ2-1	-	CASSPRTTDEQFF	TGTGCCAGCTCACCACGAACTACCGATGAGCAGTTCTTC
20	TRBV7-8	-	TRBJ2-1	TRBD2	CASSLARVASGSFYGDEQFF	TGTGCCAGCAGCTTAGCCCGGGTGGCTAGCGGGAGTTTTTATGGCGATGAGCAGTTCTTC
14	TRBV19	-	TRBJ2-5	-	CASSHGGVGETQYF	TGTGCCAGTAGTCACGGGGGAGTAGGAGAGACCCAGTACTTC
15	TRBV5-5	-	TRBJ2-1	-	CASTDAAKSYNEQFF	TGTGCCAGCACCGACGCGGCAAAATCCTACAATGAGCAGTTCTTC
13	TRBV7-8	-	TRBJ1-2	-	CASTTGANYGYTF	TGTGCCAGCACGACAGGAGCTAACTATGGCTACACCTTC
14	TRBV10-3	-	TRBJ1-6	TRBD1	CAISEGTGNSPLHF	TGTGCCATCAGTGAGGGGACAGGGAATTCACCCCTCCACTTT
15	TRBV28	-	TRBJ2-2	TRBD1	CASSWSGTGPGELFF	TGTGCCAGCAGTTGGTCAGGGACAGGGCCCGGGGAGCTGTTTTTT
14	TRBV5-1	-	TRBJ2-2	-	CATKGDPSTGELFF	TGCGCCACGAAGGGCGACCCGAGTACCGGGGAGCTGTTTTTT
14	TRBV27	-	TRBJ1-2	TRBD1	CASSQQGNPSGYTF	TGTGCCAGCAGCCAACAGGGGAATCCAAGTGGCTACACCTTC
15	TRBV10-3	once	TRBJ2-5	TRBD2	CAISESPSGKETQYF	TGTGCCATCAGTGAGTCGCCTAGCGGAAAAGAGACCCAGTACTTC
12	TRBV6-6	-	TRBJ1-3	-	CASNGAGNTIYF	TGTGCCAGCAACGGGGCCGGAAACACCATATATTTT
16	TRBV19	-	TRBJ1-5	-	CASSQGRTTSNQPQHF	TGTGCCAGTAGTCAAGGACGGACGACTAGCAATCAGCCCCAGCATTTT
13	TRBV10-3	few	TRBJ1-4	-	CAISAGATEKLFF	TGTGCCATCAGTGCTGGGGCCACCGAAAAACTGTTTTTT
15	TRBV7-9	-	TRBJ2-1	TRBD2	CASSLELAGGGEQFF	TGTGCCAGCAGCTTAGAATTAGCGGGAGGGGGTGAGCAGTTCTTC
15	TRBV19	-	TRBJ1-4	-	CASATPPRSNEKLFF	TGTGCCAGTGCCACTCCGCCCCGGTCTAATGAAAAACTGTTTTTT